Presented here are 23 T cell receptor beta chains from one specimen sequenced in a study of T cell clonotyping in hematopoietic cell transplantation. Sequenced by immunoSEQ multiplex PCR; TCRdb stores in-frame clones only, minus some. Found here are more than 9,000 clones, approximately 55% of them singletons; the top ten hold 10% to 15%. The source was peripheral blood mononuclear cells, collected 100 days after allogeneic stem cell transplant. These receptor sequences come from a female patient aged 45-60 years who had an allogeneic stem cell transplant from an unrelated donor, so the T cells may come from the graft donor. Some clones in this sample may be carry-over from other donors' samples.

The chain has TRBV30 and TRBJ1-2; D is uncertain. Trimming removed 2 bases at V and 4 bases at J, with 11 bases between. CDR3 length equals 13 residues. CDR1 and CDR2 from the germline V gene are GTSNPN and SVGIG (reference sequence). Here the CDR3 DNA reads TGTGCCTGGAGTCTCAAGACAAGCTATGGCTACACCTTC. Protein sequence: CAWSLKTSYGYTF.

Comment on this clone: Other DNA sequences from this sample encode an identical CDR3 as well. The rearrangement uses TRBV7-2 and TRBJ2-5; D gene ambiguous. Germline-derived CDR1 and CDR2 are SGHTA and FQGNSA. V was trimmed by 0 bases and J by 5 bases, leaving 13 bases between them. The length of the CDR3 is 15 residues. Here the CDR3 reads CASSLADEARETQYF. The CDR3 DNA reads as TGTGCCAGCAGCTTAGCGGATGAAGCCCGGGAGACCCAGTACTTC.

The chain combines TRBV28 with TRBJ1-3; unclear D gene. Per the germline V gene, CDR1 is MDHEN and CDR2 is SYDVKM. CDR3 length equals 15 residues. Trimming stripped 1 base from V and 0 bases from J, with 7 bases between. The CDR3 loop is CASSLFGSSGNTIYF. The CDR3 DNA follows: TGTGCCAGCAGTTTATTCGGTAGCTCTGGAAACACCATATATTTT.

The chain links TRBV5-6 to TRBJ2-5, with 10 bases lining up with TRBD1. Germline-derived CDR1 and CDR2 are SGHDT and YYEEEE. V shed 3 bases and J 4 bases; nucleotides not matched to a gene: 12. CDR3 length equals 17 residues. The CDR3 DNA reads TGTGCCAGCAGCTCCTCGACAGGGGGCTTTATTGGAGAGACCCAGTACTTC. Its protein is CASSSSTGGFIGETQYF.

The rearrangement links TRBV30 to TRBJ1-1; 12 bases fit TRBD1. Trimming at V came to 2 bases and at J to 3 bases, leaving 7 bases not matched to a gene. There are 16 residues in the CDR3. Germline V gene sequence: CDR1 GTSNPN, CDR2 SVGIG (reference sequence). CDR3 protein: CAWSPLGQGADTEAFF. DNA for the CDR3: TGTGCCTGGAGTCCCTTGGGACAGGGGGCGGACACTGAAGCTTTCTTT.

The chain couples TRBV6-5 to TRBJ1-6; D is unclear. V lost 4 bases, J lost 7 bases, and 5 bases lay in between. This CDR3 comprises 12 residues. Per the germline V gene, CDR1 is MNHEY and CDR2 is SVGAGI. CDR3 nucleotide sequence: TGTGCCAGCAGTTTCGCCAATTCACCCCTCCACTTT. Translated: CASSFANSPLHF.

This clone was counted between two and nine times. The genes are TRBV2 and TRBJ2-7; a possible D gene is TRBD2 (6 bases). V lost 3 bases and J 1 base, leaving 16 bases between the germline ends. The germline gives CDR1 SNHLY, CDR2 FYNNEI. This CDR3 is 16 amino acids long. DNA of the CDR3: TGTGCCAGCAGTGAGGGTTATAGTGGACTATCCTACGAGCAGTACTTC. Its protein product is CASSEGYSGLSYEQYF.

In this sample, this clone turned up a few times. This rearrangement joins TRBV7-2 to TRBJ2-5; TRBD1 matches at 8 bases. The J call may be wrong; the DNA end is better matched by TRBJ2-7. CDR3 size: 15 residues. The germline CDR1 and CDR2 sequences are SGHTA and FQGNSA. CDR3 protein: CASTLGTGTATEQYF. CDR3 nucleotide sequence: TGTGCCAGCACTCTAGGGACAGGCACAGCGACCGAGCAGTACTTC.

The count of this clone is one. The junction shows a germline mismatch at one end, possibly a read error. V usage is TRBV7-7 and J usage is TRBJ1-1, with D hard to call. The CDR3 spans 10 residues. CDR1 SSHAT and CDR2 FNYEAQ come from the germline V gene (reference sequence). The CDR3: CASSLAEAFF. The CDR3 nucleotides are TGTGCTAGCAGCCTGGCTGAAGCTTTCTTT.

V gene TRBV7-6 combines with J gene TRBJ2-5; D ambiguous. Looked up from germline, CDR1 is SGHVS and CDR2 is FNYEAQ. The CDR3 runs to 12 residues. Trimming shortened V by 2 bases and J by 4 bases, and 5 bases separated the two germline ends. The CDR3 protein is CASSLPGETQYF. DNA for the CDR3: TGTGCCAGCAGCTTACCGGGAGAGACCCAGTACTTC. The variable domain in full, with the rest retrieved from reference TRBV7-6 and TRBJ2-5, is GAGVSQSPRYKVTKRGQDVALRCDPISGHVSLYWYRQALGQGPEFLTYFNYEAQQDKSGLPNDRFSAERPEGSISTLTIQRTEQRDSAMYRCASSLPGETQYFGPGTRLLVL.

This chain joins TRBV4-1 and TRBJ1-1; no firm D call. From germline, CDR1 is MGHRA and CDR2 YSYEKL. Trimming stripped 1 base from V and 5 bases from J, with 8 bases between. The CDR3 is made up of 13 amino acids. The CDR3 spells CASSQVQYTEAFF. CDR3 nucleotides: TGCGCCAGCAGCCAAGTTCAGTATACTGAAGCTTTCTTT.

This clone occurred a few times. This sequence joins TRBV9 and TRBJ2-1, with D perhaps matching TRBD2 (5 bases). The CDR3 is 13 amino acids. Germline loops: CDR1 SGDLS, CDR2 YYNGEE. Deletions cut 3 bases from V and 7 bases from J, with 11 bases between. The chain's CDR3 is CASSEGGGNEQFF. The CDR3 bases are TGTGCCAGCAGCGAAGGAGGCGGGAATGAGCAGTTCTTC.

The chain links TRBV5-1 to TRBJ1-1; D might be TRBD1 (5 bases). The germline CDR1 and CDR2 sequences are SGHRS and YFSETQ. CDR3 length equals 14 residues. Trimming took 2 bases from V and 1 from J, leaving 9 bases between them. In nucleotides, the CDR3 is TGCGCCAGCAGCTTAGGGACGAGGAACACTGAAGCTTTCTTT. This codes for CASSLGTRNTEAFF.

The chain employs TRBV25-1 and TRBJ2-3; 9 bases are shared with TRBD1. Germline V gives CDR1 MGHDK, CDR2 SYGVNS. Trimming took 7 bases from V and 3 from J; bases not matched to a gene: 5. This CDR3 has 14 residues. Here the CDR3 DNA reads TGTGCCAGCAATGGACAGGGGACTACAGATACGCAGTATTTT. This sequence encodes CASNGQGTTDTQYF. Full variable domain (rest looked up from reference TRBV25-1 and TRBJ2-3): EADIYQTPRYLVIGTGKKITLECSQTMGHDKMYWYQQDPGMELHLIHYSYGVNSTEKGDLSSESTVSRIRTEHFPLTLESARPSHTSQYLCASNGQGTTDTQYFGPGTRLTVL.

This chain joins TRBV30 and TRBJ1-4, with 7 bases matching TRBD1. J lost 8 bases, V lost 0 bases, and 6 bases had no gene match. Germline V lookup: CDR1 GTSNPN, CDR2 SVGIG (reference sequence). The CDR3 has 14 residues. CDR3 sequence reads: CAWSVTGVGEKLFF. In nucleotides, the CDR3 is TGTGCCTGGAGTGTTACAGGGGTCGGCGAAAAACTGTTTTTT.

This clone occurred a few times. The rearrangement uses TRBV10-3 and TRBJ2-7; 9 bases are shared with TRBD2. Germline V CDR1 and CDR2: ENHRY, SYGVKD. CDR3 size: 14 residues. V gave up 4 bases and J gave up 1 base; unmatched junction bases: 2. The CDR3 spells CAISGREGSYEQYF. The DNA of the CDR3 is TGTGCCATCAGTGGGCGGGAGGGGTCCTACGAGCAGTACTTC.

The genes are TRBV30 and TRBJ1-5; D gene uncertain. The CDR3 extends over 13 amino acids. Deletions cut 0 bases from V and 7 bases from J, with 10 bases between. Per germline, CDR1 GTSNPN and CDR2 SVGIG (reference sequence). The CDR3 loop is CAWSVQTSQPQHF. For the CDR3, the DNA is TGTGCCTGGAGTGTACAAACTTCGCAGCCCCAGCATTTT.

This clone was recorded a few times. This sequence joins TRBV5-1 and TRBJ1-1; 9 bases fit TRBD1. Losses at the gene ends were 3 bases for V and 5 bases for J; bases not matched to a gene: 5. From germline, CDR1 is SGHRS and CDR2 YFSETQ. The length of the CDR3 is 14 residues. This chain's CDR3 is CASSWPGTGTEAFF. The CDR3 coding sequence is TGCGCCAGCAGCTGGCCCGGGACAGGGACTGAAGCTTTCTTT.

This chain connects TRBV30 to TRBJ2-7; 8 positions agree with TRBD2. Germline V gene lookup returns CDR1 GTSNPN and CDR2 SVGIG (reference sequence). This CDR3 comprises 14 residues. Trimming removed 0 bases from V and 2 bases from J; junction bases left unmatched: 3. The CDR3 here is CAWSVDGGAYEQYF. The CDR3 coding sequence is TGTGCCTGGAGTGTTGACGGGGGGGCCTACGAGCAGTACTTC.

J is TRBJ1-5 and V is TRBV29-1; 7 nucleotides agree with TRBD1. The CDR3 length is 13 residues. Germline CDR1 SQVTM, CDR2 ANQGSEA. V dropped 1 base and J dropped 4; count of bases not matched to a gene: 1. The CDR3 DNA sequence: TGCAGCGTTGAAGCAGGGGGTAATCAGCCCCAGCATTTT. Protein sequence: CSVEAGGNQPQHF.

This clone showed up just once. The chain carries TRBV6-5 and TRBJ1-5; TRBD1 matches 8 bases. The V segment lost 6 bases and the J segment 7 bases; nucleotides outside the gene matches: 5. Germline loops: CDR1 MNHEY, CDR2 SVGAGI. The CDR3 covers 13 residues. The CDR3 DNA reads as TGTGCCAGCAGCCGACAGGGGTACCAGCCCCAGCATTTT. Protein product: CASSRQGYQPQHF.

This chain uses TRBV20-1 with TRBJ2-7; no firm D call. This CDR3 has 11 residues. Germline V gene lookup returns CDR1 DFQATT and CDR2 SNEGSKA (reference sequence). V dropped 2 bases and J dropped 5 bases, with 7 bases sitting between them. The CDR3 region has the DNA TGCAGTGCTAGACAGGCTCACGAGCAGTACTTC. Protein sequence: CSARQAHEQYF.

This chain connects TRBV6-5 to TRBJ1-6; TRBD1 might be the D (5 bases). The V and J ends lost 0 bases and 6 bases respectively, with 9 bases between them. Germline V gives CDR1 MNHEY, CDR2 SVGAGI. The CDR3 totals 15 residues. Written as DNA, the CDR3 is TGTGCCAGCAGTTACTCGGTGGGGGGTAATTCACCCCTCCACTTT. Translated, it gives CASSYSVGGNSPLHF.